This T cell receptor beta chain was obtained from a study of PD-1 blockade in classical Hodgkin lymphoma. Study information: On a schedule of every 2 weeks, patients received nivolumab 3 mg/kg intravenously. Study-level results: The study found that TCR diversity rose significantly by C4D1 in CD4+ but not CD8+ cells. Initiation of nivolumab under 1 year after ASCT led to exclusion of patients. Complete responders entered with baseline diversity on par with newly diagnosed patients, the results showed.

As concerns this clone: What it binds is unknown.

Relapses following autologous stem cell transplantation were seen in all patients, with brentuximab vedotin exposure varying. Germline V gene lookup returns CDR1 SGHVS and CDR2 FNYEAQ. V was pared by 4 bases and J by 6 bases, with 11 bases of the junction left unmatched. This CDR3 is built from 16 residues. Repertoires were generated with immunoSEQ multiplex PCR, while TCRdb's copy carries only in-frame clones and drops some. The table includes approximately 100,000 clones, approximately 90% detected once. The sample in question was peripheral blood mononuclear cells (PBMCs), obtained before the second cycle of nivolumab. The sequence came from a human donor with classical Hodgkin lymphoma. The rearrangement joins TRBV7-6 to TRBJ1-3, with 8 bases fitting TRBD1. The DNA of the CDR3 is TGTGCCAGCAGCTCCCAGAGAGGACAGGGCTCAAACACCATATATTTT. This encodes CASSSQRGQGSNTIYF.